This T cell receptor (beta chain) was recovered during a study of cytomegalovirus exposure and HLA in healthy donors (dated by TCRdb to between 2016 and 2019). Context from the whole study: A later analysis indicated that the 120 validation repertoires were generated on the platform also employed for the approximately 700 repertoires of the first cohort. The study combined high-throughput TCR immunosequencing, statistical association of individual TCRs with disease status, and machine learning to predict cytomegalovirus infection status. The study was designed to test whether signatures of past pathogen exposure could be identified by cataloging public T cell receptors. A separate validation cohort of some 130 different subjects was used in addition to the approximately 670-subject first cohort. Here is what the overall study found, with its caveats: Most TCR sequences were observed very rarely across donors, whereas some public TCRs were present in many individuals. In vitro tests confirmed that a few of the cytomegalovirus-associated TCR beta chains recognize cytomegalovirus antigens. It was suggested by the authors that the approach could potentially be generalized to other disease states and immunological phenotypes. All 120 or so repertoires were used to score co-occurrence in the validation cohort in a later analysis, because that analysis had no HLA typing for the cohort. A total of 150 to 200 TCR beta chains were listed by the study as associated with cytomegalovirus. A later analysis found that TCRs clustered in the first cohort also tended to co-occur in the approximately 120 validation repertoires, with more than 90% of cluster scores above 0. The classifier was reported to diagnose cytomegalovirus status with high specificity and sensitivity in both the original cohort and the validation cohort.

The donors belonged to the validation cohort of roughly 120 subjects, which was separate from the roughly 700-subject first cohort. Concerning this clone: There is no known antigen for this receptor. There are no base qualities to consult, and no much larger clone falls within one base.

Library construction relied on the immunoSEQ multiplex PCR assay. Per the source publication's procedure: A statistical classification framework was developed to diagnose cytomegalovirus status using the catalog of TCR beta chain sequences. Not all clones reach the TCRdb copy of this immuneACCESS table, which keeps in-frame sequences only. Checked studies attribute under half of the gap to unresolved V genes and leave the rest unexplained. V and J calls and clone size are given by that table; D and trimming were obtained from the DNA. The table for this sample lists 68,000 or so clones; roughly 95% of them were counted only once. The ten largest clones capture over 2% of the sample. The sequence was obtained from a man aged 18 to 30 in good health and CMV-seronegative. Sequenced material: PBMCs.

The encoded CDR3 is CASSTGSSYEQYF. The DNA sequence is TGTGCCAGCAGTACGGGGAGCTCCTACGAGCAGTACTTC. The sequence links TRBV7-8 to TRBJ2-7; a weak D assignment points to TRBD2 (5 bases agree). Including the terminal cysteine and phenylalanine, the CDR3 comprises 13 residues. The sequence is cut down to CDR3 DNA, 39 bases in frame from base 1. The junction shows trimming of 6 bases on V and 0 bases on J, plus 9 bases between the germline ends. CDR1 and CDR2 (SGHVS, FQNEAQ) derive from the germline V gene.